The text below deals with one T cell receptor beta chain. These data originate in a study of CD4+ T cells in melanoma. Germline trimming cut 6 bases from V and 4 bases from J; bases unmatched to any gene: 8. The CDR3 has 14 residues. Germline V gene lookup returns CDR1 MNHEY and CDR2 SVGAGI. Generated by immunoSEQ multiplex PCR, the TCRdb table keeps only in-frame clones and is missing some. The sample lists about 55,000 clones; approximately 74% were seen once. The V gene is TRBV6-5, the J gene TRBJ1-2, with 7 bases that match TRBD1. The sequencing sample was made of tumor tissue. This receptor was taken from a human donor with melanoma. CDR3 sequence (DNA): TGTGCCAGCAGCCCTACCGGGACAGTCTATGGCTACACCTTC. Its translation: CASSPTGTVYGYTF.